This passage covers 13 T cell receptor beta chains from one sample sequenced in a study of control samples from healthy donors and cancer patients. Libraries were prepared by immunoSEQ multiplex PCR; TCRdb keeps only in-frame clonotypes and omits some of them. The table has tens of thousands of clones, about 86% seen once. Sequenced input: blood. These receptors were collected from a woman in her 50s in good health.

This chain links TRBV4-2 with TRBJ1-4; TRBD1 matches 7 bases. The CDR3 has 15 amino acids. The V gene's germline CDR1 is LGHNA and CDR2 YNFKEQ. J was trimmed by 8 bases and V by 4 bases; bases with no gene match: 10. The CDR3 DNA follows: TGTGCCAGCAGCCCAGTGAAGGGGGCATGGGAAAAACTGTTTTTT. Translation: CASSPVKGAWEKLFF.

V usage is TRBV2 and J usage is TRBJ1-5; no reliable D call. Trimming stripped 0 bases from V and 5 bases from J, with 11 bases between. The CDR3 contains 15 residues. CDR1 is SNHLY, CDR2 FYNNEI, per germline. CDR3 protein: CASSEAGIPHQPQHF. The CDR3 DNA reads TGTGCCAGCAGTGAAGCTGGAATCCCCCATCAGCCCCAGCATTTT.

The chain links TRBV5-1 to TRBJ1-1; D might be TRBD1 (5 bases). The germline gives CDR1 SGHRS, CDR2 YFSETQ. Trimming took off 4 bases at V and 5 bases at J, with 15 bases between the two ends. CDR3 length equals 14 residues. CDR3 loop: CASSRGEGGTEAFF. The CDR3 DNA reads TGCGCCAGCAGCCGGGGGGAAGGAGGGACTGAAGCTTTCTTT.

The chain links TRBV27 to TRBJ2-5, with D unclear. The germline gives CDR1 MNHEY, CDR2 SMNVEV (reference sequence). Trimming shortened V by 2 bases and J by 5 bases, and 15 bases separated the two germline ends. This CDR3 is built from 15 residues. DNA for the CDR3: TGTGCCAGCAGTTTAGGGTTTAGGTTCGGCGAGACCCAGTACTTC. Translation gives CASSLGFRFGETQYF.

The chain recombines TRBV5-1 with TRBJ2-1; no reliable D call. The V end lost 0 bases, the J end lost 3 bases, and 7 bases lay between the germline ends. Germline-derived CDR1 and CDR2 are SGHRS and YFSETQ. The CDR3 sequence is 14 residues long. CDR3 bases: TGCGCCAGCAGCTTGGCTACTAACTACAATGAGCAGTTCTTC. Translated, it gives CASSLATNYNEQFF.

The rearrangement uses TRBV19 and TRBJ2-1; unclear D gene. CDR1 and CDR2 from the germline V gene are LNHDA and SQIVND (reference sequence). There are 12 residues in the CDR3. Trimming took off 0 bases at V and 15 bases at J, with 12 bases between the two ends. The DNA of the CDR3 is TGTGCCAGTAGTATAGAGGGGTTCAGCCTGTTCTTC. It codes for CASSIEGFSLFF.

This chain's CDR3 is CASSVRTGGANVLTF. Here the CDR3 DNA reads TGTGCCAGCAGTGTCAGGACGGGGGGGGCCAACGTCCTGACTTTC. The chain couples TRBV28 to TRBJ2-6; maybe TRBD2 (5 bases). V lost 5 bases, J lost 4 bases, and 12 bases lay in between. This CDR3 region has 15 residues. Germline V lookup: CDR1 MDHEN, CDR2 SYDVKM.

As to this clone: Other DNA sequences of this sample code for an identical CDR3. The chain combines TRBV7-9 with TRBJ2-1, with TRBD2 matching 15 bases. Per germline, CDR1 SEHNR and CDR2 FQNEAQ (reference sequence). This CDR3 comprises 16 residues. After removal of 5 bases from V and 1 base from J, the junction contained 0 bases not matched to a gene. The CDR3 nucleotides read TGTGCCAGCAGCGGACTAGCGGGGGGGTCCTACAATGAGCAGTTCTTC. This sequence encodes CASSGLAGGSYNEQFF.

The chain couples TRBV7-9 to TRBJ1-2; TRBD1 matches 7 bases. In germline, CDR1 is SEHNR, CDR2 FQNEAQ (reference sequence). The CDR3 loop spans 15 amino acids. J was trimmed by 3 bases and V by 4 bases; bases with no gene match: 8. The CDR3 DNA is TGTGCCAGCAGCTCACAGGGGATGGTGTACTATGGCTACACCTTC. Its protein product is CASSSQGMVYYGYTF.

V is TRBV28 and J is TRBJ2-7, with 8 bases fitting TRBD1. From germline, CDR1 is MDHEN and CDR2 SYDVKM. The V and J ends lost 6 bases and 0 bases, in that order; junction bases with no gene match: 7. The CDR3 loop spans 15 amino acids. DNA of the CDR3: TGTGCCAGCAGGATCAGGGGGCGAAACTCCTACGAGCAGTACTTC. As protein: CASRIRGRNSYEQYF.

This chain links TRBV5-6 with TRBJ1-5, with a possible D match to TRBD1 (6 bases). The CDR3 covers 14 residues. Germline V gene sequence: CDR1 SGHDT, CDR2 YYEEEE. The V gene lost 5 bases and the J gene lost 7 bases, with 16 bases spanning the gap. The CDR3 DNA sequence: TGTGCCAGCAGTGTTGTGGGGGGCGACCAGCCCCAGCATTTT. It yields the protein CASSVVGGDQPQHF.

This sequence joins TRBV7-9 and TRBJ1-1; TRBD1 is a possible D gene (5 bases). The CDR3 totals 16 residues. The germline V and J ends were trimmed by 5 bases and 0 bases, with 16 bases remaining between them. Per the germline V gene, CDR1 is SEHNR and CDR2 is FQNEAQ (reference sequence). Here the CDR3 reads CASSPGTEILNTEAFF. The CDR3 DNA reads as TGTGCCAGCAGCCCCGGGACGGAGATTCTGAACACTGAAGCTTTCTTT.

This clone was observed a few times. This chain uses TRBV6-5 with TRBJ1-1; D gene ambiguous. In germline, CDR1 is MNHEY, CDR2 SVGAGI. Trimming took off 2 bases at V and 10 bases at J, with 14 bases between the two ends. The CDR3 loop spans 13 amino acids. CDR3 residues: CASSYPGQARAFF. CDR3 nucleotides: TGTGCCAGCAGTTACCCCGGGCAGGCAAGAGCTTTCTTT.